The text below deals with one TCR beta chain. Trimming cost V 5 bases and J 3 bases; bases outside gene matches: 4. The CDR3 contains 13 residues. Germline CDR1 and CDR2: GTSNPN and SVGIG (reference sequence). The data derive from a study of blood T cell repertoires in COVID-19. Study information: Whether acute or convalescent, the COVID-19 samples came from the United States, Italy and Spain. From T cells, B-cell-depleted T cells, or PBMCs came the material, which was cDNA or gDNA.

Per the original methods: Researchers report that nucleated cell counts were estimated from reference gene primer amplification. Data came from immunoSEQ multiplex PCR; TCRdb stores just in-frame clones and leaves some out. The V and J calls and clone size were taken over from that table, and D and trimming were inferred from the DNA. This sample has around 59,000 clones, with 73% found just once. This TCR was recovered from a woman in her fifties or sixties with active or convalescent COVID-19. Source material: peripheral blood. This sequence joins TRBV30 and TRBJ1-3, with 7 positions matching TRBD1. CDR3 nucleotides: TGTGCCTGGGAACCAGGGGGTGGAAACACCATATATTTT. It translates to CAWEPGGGNTIYF.